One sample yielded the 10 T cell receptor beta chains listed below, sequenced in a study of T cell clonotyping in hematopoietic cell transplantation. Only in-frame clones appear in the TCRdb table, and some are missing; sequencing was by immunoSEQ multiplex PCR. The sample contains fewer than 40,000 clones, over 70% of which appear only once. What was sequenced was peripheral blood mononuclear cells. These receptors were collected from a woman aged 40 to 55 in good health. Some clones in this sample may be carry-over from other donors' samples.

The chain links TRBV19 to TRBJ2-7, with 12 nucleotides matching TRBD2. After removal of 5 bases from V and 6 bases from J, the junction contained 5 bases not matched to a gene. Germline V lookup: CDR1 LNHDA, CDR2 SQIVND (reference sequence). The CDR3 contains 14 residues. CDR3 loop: CASSVLAGGPEQYF. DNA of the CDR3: TGTGCCAGTAGTGTTCTAGCGGGAGGGCCCGAGCAGTACTTC. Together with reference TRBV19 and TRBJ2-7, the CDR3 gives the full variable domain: DGGITQSPKYLFRKEGQNVTLSCEQNLNHDAMYWYRQDPGQGLRLIYYSQIVNDFQKGDIAEGYSVSREKKESFPLTVTSAQKNPTAFYLCASSVLAGGPEQYFGPGTRLTVT.

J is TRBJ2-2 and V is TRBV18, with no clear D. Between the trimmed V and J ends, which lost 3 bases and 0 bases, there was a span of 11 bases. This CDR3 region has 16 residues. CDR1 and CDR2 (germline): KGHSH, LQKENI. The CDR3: CASSPVSPTNTGELFF. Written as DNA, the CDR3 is TGTGCCAGCTCACCCGTGAGTCCGACGAACACCGGGGAGCTGTTTTTT.

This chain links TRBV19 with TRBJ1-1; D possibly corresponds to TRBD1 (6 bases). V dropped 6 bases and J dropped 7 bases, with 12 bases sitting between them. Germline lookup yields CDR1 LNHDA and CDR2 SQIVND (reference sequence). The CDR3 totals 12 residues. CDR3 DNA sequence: TGTGCCAGTAGCTACGAGGGGGTTGAAGCTTTCTTT. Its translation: CASSYEGVEAFF.

The CDR3 sequence: CASSLVKGSTDTQYF. CDR3 nucleotide sequence: TGTGCCAGCAGCTTAGTTAAGGGGAGCACAGATACGCAGTATTTT. This chain uses TRBV7-2 with TRBJ2-3; D might be TRBD1 (5 bases). This CDR3 has 15 amino acids. V was pared by 1 base and J by 0 bases, with 8 bases between. Germline V gene sequence: CDR1 SGHTA, CDR2 FQGNSA. Based on the CDR3 plus reference TRBV7-2 and TRBJ2-3, the full variable domain is GAGVSQSPSNKVTEKGKDVELRCDPISGHTALYWYRQSLGQGLEFLIYFQGNSAPDKSGLPSDRFSAERTGGSVSTLTIQRTQQEDSAVYLCASSLVKGSTDTQYFGPGTRLTVL.

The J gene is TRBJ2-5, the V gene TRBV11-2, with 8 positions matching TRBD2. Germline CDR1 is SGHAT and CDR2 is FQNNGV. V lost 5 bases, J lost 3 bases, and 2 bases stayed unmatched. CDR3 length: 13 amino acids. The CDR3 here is CASSVGREETQYF. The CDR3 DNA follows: TGTGCCAGCAGCGTCGGGAGGGAAGAGACCCAGTACTTC.

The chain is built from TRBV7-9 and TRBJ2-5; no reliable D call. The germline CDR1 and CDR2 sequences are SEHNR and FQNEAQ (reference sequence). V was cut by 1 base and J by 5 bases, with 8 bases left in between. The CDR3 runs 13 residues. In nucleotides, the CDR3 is TGTGCCAGCAGCTTAGTTGAATCGGAGACCCAGTACTTC. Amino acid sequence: CASSLVESETQYF. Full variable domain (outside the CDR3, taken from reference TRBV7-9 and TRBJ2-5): DTGVSQNPRHKITKRGQNVTFRCDPISEHNRLYWYRQTLGQGPEFLTYFQNEAQLEKSRLLSDRFSAERPKGSFSTLEIQRTEQGDSAMYLCASSLVESETQYFGPGTRLLVL.

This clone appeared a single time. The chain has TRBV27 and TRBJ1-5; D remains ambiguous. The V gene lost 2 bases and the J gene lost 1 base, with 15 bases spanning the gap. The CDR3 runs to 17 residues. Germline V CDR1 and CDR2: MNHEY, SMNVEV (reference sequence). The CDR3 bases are TGTGCCAGCAGTTTAAAGGCTCTATCTCTGAGCAATCAGCCCCAGCATTTT. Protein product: CASSLKALSLSNQPQHF.

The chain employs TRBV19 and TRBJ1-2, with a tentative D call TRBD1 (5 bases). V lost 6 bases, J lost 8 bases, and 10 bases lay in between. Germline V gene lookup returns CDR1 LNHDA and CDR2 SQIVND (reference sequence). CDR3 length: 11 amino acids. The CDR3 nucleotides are TGTGCCAGTAGATGGGGACGCGGCTACACCTTC. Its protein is CASRWGRGYTF.

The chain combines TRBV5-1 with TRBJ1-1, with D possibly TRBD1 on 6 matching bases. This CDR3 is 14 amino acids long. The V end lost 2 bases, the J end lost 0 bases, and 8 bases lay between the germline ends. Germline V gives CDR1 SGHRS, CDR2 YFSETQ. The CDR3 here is CASSFGQLNTEAFF. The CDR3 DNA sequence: TGCGCCAGCAGCTTTGGACAGTTGAACACTGAAGCTTTCTTT. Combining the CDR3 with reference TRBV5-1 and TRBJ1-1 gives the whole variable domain KAGVTQTPRYLIKTRGQQVTLSCSPISGHRSVSWYQQTPGQGLQFLFEYFSETQRNKGNFPGRFSGRQFSNSRSEMNVSTLELGDSALYLCASSFGQLNTEAFFGQGTRLTVV.

CDR3 sequence: CASSLGQETQYF. The CDR3 DNA is TGTGCCAGCAGCTTAGGGCAAGAGACCCAGTACTTC. The chain employs TRBV11-3 and TRBJ2-5; D gene uncertain. The germline V gene has CDR1 SGHNT and CDR2 YENEEA. The CDR3 length is 12 residues. Trimming took off 1 base at V and 2 bases at J, with 2 bases between the two ends.